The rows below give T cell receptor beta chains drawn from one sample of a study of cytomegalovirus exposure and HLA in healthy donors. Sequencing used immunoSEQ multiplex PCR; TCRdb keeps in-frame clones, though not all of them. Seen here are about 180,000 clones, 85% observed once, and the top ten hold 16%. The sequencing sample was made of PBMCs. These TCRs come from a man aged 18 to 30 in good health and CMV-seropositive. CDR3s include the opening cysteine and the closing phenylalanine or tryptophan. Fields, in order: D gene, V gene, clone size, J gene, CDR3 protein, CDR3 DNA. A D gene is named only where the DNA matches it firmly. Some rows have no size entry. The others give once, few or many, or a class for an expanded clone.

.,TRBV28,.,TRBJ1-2,CASSSSNYGYTF,TGTGCCAGCAGTTCTTCTAACTATGGCTACACCTTC
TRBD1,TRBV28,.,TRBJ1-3,CASRQGSGNTIYF,TGTGCCAGCCGACAGGGTAGTGGAAACACCATATATTTT
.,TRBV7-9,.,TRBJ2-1,CASRRDSHNEQFF,TGTGCCAGCAGACGCGACTCCCACAATGAGCAGTTCTTC
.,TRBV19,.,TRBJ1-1,CASSIIGGPEAFF,TGTGCCAGTAGTATAATCGGGGGTCCCGAAGCTTTCTTT
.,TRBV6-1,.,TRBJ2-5,CASLKRYQETQYF,TGTGCCAGCCTTAAGCGGTACCAAGAGACCCAGTACTTC
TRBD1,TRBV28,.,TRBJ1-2,CASSLEGAGNYGYTF,TGTGCCAGCAGTTTAGAGGGGGCCGGGAACTATGGCTACACCTTC
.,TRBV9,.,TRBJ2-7,CASSGRDSQSEQYF,TGTGCCAGCAGCGGTCGGGACTCTCAGTCCGAGCAGTACTTC
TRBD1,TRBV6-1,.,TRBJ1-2,CASSRPGQPNYGYTF,TGTGCCAGCAGTCGGCCGGGACAGCCTAACTATGGCTACACCTTC
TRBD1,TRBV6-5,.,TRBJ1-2,CASTLGQGYGYTF,TGTGCCAGCACACTAGGACAGGGCTATGGCTACACCTTC
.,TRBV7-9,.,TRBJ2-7,CASSSRTDLYEQYF,TGTGCCAGCAGCTCGCGGACAGACCTCTACGAGCAGTACTTC
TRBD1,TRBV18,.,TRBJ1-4,CASSPGTGDEKLFF,TGTGCCAGCTCACCCGGGACAGGGGACGAAAAACTGTTTTTT
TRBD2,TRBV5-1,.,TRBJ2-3,CASSLGGTSLADTQYF,TGCGCCAGCAGCTTGGGTGGGACTAGCCTGGCAGATACGCAGTATTTT
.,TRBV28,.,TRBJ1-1,CASSSGTRPSVKAFF,TGTGCCAGCAGTTCAGGGACACGACCGTCAGTGAAAGCTTTCTTT
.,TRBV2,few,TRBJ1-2,CASWEGLSNYGYTF,TGTGCCAGCTGGGAGGGCCTCTCTAACTATGGCTACACCTTC
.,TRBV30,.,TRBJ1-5,CAWSQGNQPQHF,TGTGCCTGGAGTCAGGGTAATCAGCCCCAGCATTTT
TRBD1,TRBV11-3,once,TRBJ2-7,CASSSSGQGPYEQYF,TGTGCCAGCAGCTCCTCGGGACAGGGCCCCTACGAGCAGTACTTC
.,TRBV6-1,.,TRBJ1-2,CASQGNYGYTF,TGTGCCAGCCAGGGGAACTATGGCTACACCTTC
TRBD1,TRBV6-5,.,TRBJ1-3,CASSFDRGARTIYF,TGTGCCAGCAGTTTTGACAGGGGGGCTCGCACCATATATTTT
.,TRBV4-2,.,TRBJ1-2,CASSQEDSLGSYGYTF,TGTGCCAGCAGCCAGGAGGACAGCTTGGGGAGCTATGGCTACACCTTC
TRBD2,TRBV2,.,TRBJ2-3,CASSQNGLAGDTDTQYF,TGTGCCAGCAGTCAGAATGGGCTAGCGGGGGACACAGATACGCAGTATTTT
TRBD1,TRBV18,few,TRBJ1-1,CASSRTGDRTEAFF,TGTGCCAGCTCCCGCACAGGGGATCGCACTGAAGCTTTCTTT
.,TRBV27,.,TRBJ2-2,CASSLFEGVGELFF,TGTGCCAGCAGTTTATTTGAGGGAGTCGGGGAGCTGTTTTTT
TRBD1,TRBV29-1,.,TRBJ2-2,CSVDLILQGAGTGELFF,TGCAGCGTTGACCTAATATTACAGGGGGCTGGTACCGGGGAGCTGTTTTTT
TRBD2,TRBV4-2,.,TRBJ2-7,CASSQDASGVTYEQYF,TGTGCCAGCAGCCAAGATGCCAGCGGGGTTACCTACGAGCAGTACTTC
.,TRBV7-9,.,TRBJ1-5,CASSLGQGAGNQPQHF,TGTGCCAGCAGCTTAGGGCAGGGTGCCGGCAATCAGCCCCAGCATTTT
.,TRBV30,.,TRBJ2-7,CAWSTPRGKTYEQYF,TGTGCCTGGAGCACGCCCAGAGGAAAGACCTACGAGCAGTACTTC
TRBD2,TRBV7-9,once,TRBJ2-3,CASSLTSGDTQYF,TGTGCCAGCAGCTTAACTAGCGGGGATACGCAGTATTTT
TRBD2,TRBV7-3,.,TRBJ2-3,CASSPQRGRTDTQYF,TGTGCCAGCAGCCCTCAGCGGGGGCGCACAGATACGCAGTATTTT
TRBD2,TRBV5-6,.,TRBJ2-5,CASSLATSGAGRGGTQYF,TGTGCCAGCAGCTTGGCGACTAGCGGGGCCGGACGAGGTGGGACCCAGTACTTC
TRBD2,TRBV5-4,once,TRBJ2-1,CASSLRRGEVYNEQFF,TGTGCCAGCAGCTTGAGGCGGGGGGAAGTTTACAATGAGCAGTTCTTC
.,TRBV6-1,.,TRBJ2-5,CASSDQGRETQYF,TGTGCCAGCAGTGATCAGGGTCGGGAGACCCAGTACTTC
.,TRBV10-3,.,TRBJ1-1,CAISETENTEAFF,TGTGCCATCAGTGAGACAGAGAACACTGAAGCTTTCTTT